This TCR beta chain was documented in a study of T cells in Graves' hyperthyroidism and ophthalmopathy. RNA transcripts served as the template for amplifying TCR beta CDR3 regions. RT-PCR in the first round (using the HTBI primer set) targeted the TCR CDR3. TCRdb ran MiXCR on the multiplex PCR reads and lists one entry per CDR3 protein. The sample lists about 840,000 distinct CDR3 sequences; around 39% were seen once. This clonotype occurred many times. Germline lookup yields CDR1 LNHNV and CDR2 YYDKDF (reference sequence). V was trimmed by 1 base and J by 1 base, leaving 10 bases between them. The CDR3 has 16 amino acids.

The sequence was obtained from a man younger than 35 with Graves' hyperthyroidism. This sequence joins TRBV15 and TRBJ2-2; D is undetermined. Sample: blood. The CDR3 region is CATSRGLVRNTGELFF. CDR3 nucleotides: TGTGCCACCAGCAGAGGATTGGTGAGGAACACCGGGGAGCTGTTTTTT. The variable domain in full, completed from reference TRBV15 and TRBJ2-2, reads DAMVIQNPRYQVTQFGKPVTLSCSQTLNHNVMYWYQQKSSQAPKLLFHYYDKDFNNEADTPDNFQSRRPNTSFCFLDIRSPGLGDTAMYLCATSRGLVRNTGELFFGEGSRLTVL.